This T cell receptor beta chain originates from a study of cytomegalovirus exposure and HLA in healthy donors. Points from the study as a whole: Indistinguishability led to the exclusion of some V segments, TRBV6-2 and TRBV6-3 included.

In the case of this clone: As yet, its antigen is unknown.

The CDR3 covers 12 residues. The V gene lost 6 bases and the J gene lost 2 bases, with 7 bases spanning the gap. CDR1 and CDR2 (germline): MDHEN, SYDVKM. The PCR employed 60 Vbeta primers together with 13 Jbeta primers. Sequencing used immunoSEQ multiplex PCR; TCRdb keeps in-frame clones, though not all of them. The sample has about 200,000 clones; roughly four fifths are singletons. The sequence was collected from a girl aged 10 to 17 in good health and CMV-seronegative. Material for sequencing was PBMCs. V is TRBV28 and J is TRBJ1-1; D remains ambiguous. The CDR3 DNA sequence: TGTGCCAGCAGATATCTTAACACTGAAGCTTTCTTT. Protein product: CASRYLNTEAFF.